The sample holds many counts of the clone carrying this TCR beta chain. Its antigen is as yet unknown. This entry is derived from a study of blood T cells in healthy people across ages. In germline, CDR1 is SGHAT, CDR2 FQNNGV. V was shortened by 0 bases and J by 9 bases, with 15 bases between the two germline ends. This CDR3 region has 15 residues. Using a J-beta primer mix together with a sample-barcoded 5' primer, a second PCR was run for roughly 6 to 12 cycles. Every cDNA molecule bore a tag from a template-switch adaptor containing 12 random nucleotides. TCRdb processed the 5' RACE reads anew with MiXCR; each CDR3 protein has one entry. The sample contains 1.5 million to 2 million distinct CDR3 sequences, 28% of which appear only once. Study outcomes and limitations: Naive CD4+ cells and diversity were both higher in long-lived donors than in aged donors.

The source of this sequence is a woman between 25 and 40 years old in good health. The material sequenced was blood. The chain is built from TRBV11-2 and TRBJ2-1, with D perhaps TRBD2 (6 bases). DNA of the CDR3: TGTGCCAGCAGCTTAGATCTCGATGCAGCGGGTGAGCAGTTCTTC. Protein product: CASSLDLDAAGEQFF.